A single sample gave rise to the 15 T cell receptor beta chains below, sequenced in a study of T cell responses to AZD1222 COVID-19 vaccine. Some clones are missing from TCRdb's copy, which holds only in-frame ones; the method was immunoSEQ multiplex PCR. This table holds over 150,000 clones, over 75% found once. The sample in question was peripheral blood, obtained on day 0 of AZD1222 vaccination. These receptors all come from an adult in good health.

The V call is TRBV7-2, the J call TRBJ2-7; 7 nucleotides match TRBD1. This CDR3 spans 14 amino acids. Germline V gene lookup returns CDR1 SGHTA and CDR2 FQGNSA. The V segment lost 3 bases and the J segment 5 bases; nucleotides outside the gene matches: 7. In DNA form, the CDR3 reads TGTGCCAGCAGCTTCATTACAGGGGTTCACGAGCAGTACTTC. It yields the protein CASSFITGVHEQYF.

The gene calls are TRBV28 and TRBJ1-5; D gene unclear. The CDR3 covers 17 residues. Trimming cost V 2 bases and J 5 bases, with 19 bases left between them. The V gene's germline CDR1 is MDHEN and CDR2 SYDVKM. CDR3 residues: CASSLLPSPGKHQPQHF. CDR3 nucleotide sequence: TGTGCCAGCAGTTTACTCCCCTCGCCGGGGAAGCATCAGCCCCAGCATTTT.

V and J are TRBV18 and TRBJ1-5, with a possible D match to TRBD1 (6 bases). CDR1 is KGHSH, CDR2 LQKENI, per germline. CDR3 length equals 17 residues. The V end lost 2 bases, the J end lost 2 bases, and 16 bases lay between the germline ends. The CDR3, as DNA: TGTGCCAGCTCACCAGCTCGGGGGGGGCGCGGCAATCAGCCCCAGCATTTT. It yields the protein CASSPARGGRGNQPQHF.

This chain links TRBV12-3 or TRBV12-4 with TRBJ1-3, with D uncertain. This CDR3 is 13 amino acids long. Trimming took 6 bases from V and 0 from J, leaving 6 bases between them. This CDR3 reads CASRSSSGNTIYF. The DNA for the CDR3 is TGTGCCAGCAGAAGCTCCTCTGGAAACACCATATATTTT.

The chain carries TRBV5-3 and TRBJ1-4; no clear D. TRBV5-3 is treated as an ORF (open reading frame) with a function not yet certain. The CDR3 consists of 12 residues. V gave up 1 base and J gave up 7 bases, with 5 bases separating them. Here the CDR3 DNA reads TGTGCCAGAAGCTTGCTGGGTGAAAAACTGTTTTTT. Encoded protein: CARSLLGEKLFF.

The chain carries TRBV28 and TRBJ1-4; 9 positions match TRBD1. From germline, CDR1 is MDHEN and CDR2 SYDVKM. The trim removed 2 bases at V and 5 bases at J, leaving 3 bases unmatched. The CDR3 totals 15 residues. The CDR3 loop is CASSLGTGPNEKLFF. The CDR3 region has the DNA TGTGCCAGCAGTTTAGGGACAGGGCCGAATGAAAAACTGTTTTTT.

This rearrangement joins TRBV18 to TRBJ1-1; 9 bases agree with TRBD1. V dropped 0 bases and J dropped 6; count of bases not matched to a gene: 5. The CDR3 contains 15 residues. Germline V CDR1 and CDR2: KGHSH, LQKENI. The CDR3 nucleotides read TGTGCCAGCTCACCACCGACAGGGGGGGAACCTGAAGCTTTCTTT. Translation gives CASSPPTGGEPEAFF.

This rearrangement joins TRBV5-1 to TRBJ2-3; tentatively, D is TRBD2 (5 bases). CDR1 is SGHRS, CDR2 YFSETQ, per germline. V lost 2 bases and J 1 base, leaving 8 bases between the germline ends. The CDR3 sequence is 14 residues long. CDR3: CASSFGSGTDTQYF. The CDR3 DNA reads TGCGCCAGCAGCTTCGGTAGCGGCACAGATACGCAGTATTTT.

The rearrangement links TRBV6-5 to TRBJ1-1; weak D call: TRBD1 (6 bases). The CDR3 sequence is 13 residues long. Per germline, CDR1 MNHEY and CDR2 SVGAGI. V was pared by 2 bases and J by 4 bases, with 8 bases between. The CDR3 nucleotides read TGTGCCAGCAGTTACCTCAGGGGCACTGAAGCTTTCTTT. This encodes CASSYLRGTEAFF.

A single count supports this clone. The chain links TRBV9 to TRBJ2-1; a weak D match, TRBD2 (6 bases). CDR1 is SGDLS and CDR2 is YYNGEE in the germline V gene. CDR3 size: 17 residues. V gave up 1 base and J gave up 1 base, with 15 bases separating them. The CDR3 sequence is CASSVRTSSSSYNEQFF. The CDR3, as DNA: TGTGCCAGCAGCGTAAGAACTAGCAGTTCGTCCTACAATGAGCAGTTCTTC.

The chain joins TRBV11-3 to TRBJ2-1; D call uncertain. CDR3 length: 12 residues. The germline V gene encodes CDR1 SGHNT and CDR2 YENEEA. Trimming removed 0 bases at V and 7 bases at J, with 4 bases between. The CDR3 DNA reads TGTGCCAGCAGCTTAGACCAGAATGAGCAGTTCTTC. Translation gives CASSLDQNEQFF.

The chain recombines TRBV5-4 with TRBJ2-5, with D possibly TRBD2 on 6 matching bases. The V gene lost 1 base and the J gene lost 2 bases, with 15 bases spanning the gap. Germline loops: CDR1 SGHNT, CDR2 YYREEE (reference sequence). CDR3 length: 16 amino acids. The CDR3 nucleotides read TGTGCCAGCAGCTTGTGGCAGGGAGGAACACAAGAGACCCAGTACTTC. The encoded protein is CASSLWQGGTQETQYF.

This rearrangement joins TRBV6-6 to TRBJ2-1; the D gene is possibly TRBD1 (6 bases). CDR3 length: 14 amino acids. Germline loops: CDR1 MNHNY, CDR2 SVGAGI (reference sequence). Deletions cut 5 bases from V and 8 bases from J, with 16 bases between. The CDR3 DNA reads as TGTGCCAGCAGTCGACACAGGGTTGAAGATGAGCAGTTCTTC. Amino acids: CASSRHRVEDEQFF.

V and J are TRBV19 and TRBJ2-7; D remains ambiguous. V lost 5 bases and J 3 bases, leaving 11 bases between the germline ends. CDR3 length equals 13 residues. Germline assignment: CDR1 LNHDA and CDR2 SQIVND (reference sequence). DNA for the CDR3: TGTGCCAGTAGTTCAGATACAGACTACGAGCAGTACTTC. This encodes CASSSDTDYEQYF.

The chain is built from TRBV6-5 and TRBJ2-5; the D gene could be TRBD1 or TRBD2 (6 bases each). V lost 2 bases to trimming and J lost 5 bases, with 12 bases between them. The CDR3 is made up of 14 amino acids. Germline lookup yields CDR1 MNHEY and CDR2 SVGAGI. The DNA for the CDR3 is TGTGCCAGCAGTTACGGGGGGCGCGGGGAGACCCAGTACTTC. Protein sequence: CASSYGGRGETQYF.